Given below is one TCR beta chain in context. Germline assignment: CDR1 MNHEY and CDR2 SVGAGI. Trimming removed 4 bases from V and 4 bases from J; junction bases left unmatched: 10. This CDR3 contains 15 residues. This specimen belongs to a study of identical twins. TCRdb re-analysed the 5' RACE reads in MiXCR, keeping a single row per CDR3 protein. Of some 600,000 distinct CDR3 sequences in the sample, about 7.6% were seen once. This sample was shared with a second study, whose subject was yellow fever vaccine responses in identical twins.

The TCR originated in a woman aged 18-29 years in good health. Sequenced sample: PBMCs. The chain has TRBV6-5 and TRBJ2-7, with 7 positions matching TRBD1. CDR3: CASSSLAGRGYEQYF. In DNA, the CDR3 is TGTGCCAGCAGTTCCTTGGCGGGCAGGGGGTACGAGCAGTACTTC.